This paragraph reports one T cell receptor beta chain. The data originate from a study of cytomegalovirus exposure and HLA in healthy donors. Background on the study: Findings of an earlier analysis included under 140 million unique TCR beta sequences from some 200 million T cells.

The length of the CDR3 is 16 residues. CDR1 MDHEN and CDR2 SYDVKM come from the germline V gene. V lost 0 bases, J lost 0 bases, and 6 bases lay in between. 13 Jbeta primers and 60 Vbeta primers were used for the PCR. Clones were sequenced by immunoSEQ multiplex PCR, and TCRdb holds only the in-frame ones, with some missing. This table has about 150,000 clones, 70% to 90% appearing once. Sequenced: PBMCs. This TCR was sampled from a woman aged 40 to 50 in good health and CMV-seronegative. This chain connects TRBV28 to TRBJ2-6; no clear D. CDR3 in amino acids: CASSLWGVSGANVLTF. The CDR3 DNA follows: TGTGCCAGCAGTTTATGGGGCGTCTCTGGGGCCAACGTCCTGACTTTC.